This entry lists 19 T cell receptor beta chains sequenced from one sample in a study of identifying expanded T cells in peripheral blood. The method was immunoSEQ multiplex PCR; TCRdb's version includes in-frame clones alone and lacks a portion of them. The repertoire holds around 60,000 clones, with about four fifths as singletons. The sample was blood. Receptors were obtained from a person between 18 and 69 years old in good health.

The chain uses TRBV21-1 and TRBJ2-5; TRBD1, the table's D call, lacks a check against the DNA. TRBV21-1 is a pseudogene. The CDR3 has 13 residues. CDR3 residues: CASMPGQQETQYF. DNA for the CDR3: TGTGCCAGCATGCCGGGACAGCAAGAGACCCAGTACTTC.

The chain combines TRBV7-8 with TRBJ2-7, with 15 bases matching TRBD2. The length of the CDR3 is 18 residues. Germline V gene sequence: CDR1 SGHVS, CDR2 FQNEAQ. V lost 1 base, J lost 4 bases, and 8 bases stayed unmatched. This chain's CDR3 is CASSLELRTSGRVYEQYF. CDR3 bases: TGTGCCAGCAGCTTAGAACTACGGACTAGCGGGAGGGTTTACGAGCAGTACTTC.

The chain's CDR3 is CASSQVRGSHNEQFF. The CDR3 bases are TGCGCCAGCAGCCAGGTTAGGGGGAGCCACAATGAGCAGTTCTTC. V is TRBV4-3 and J is TRBJ2-1, with D possibly TRBD1 on 6 matching bases. The V gene lost 3 bases and the J gene lost 5 bases, with 14 bases spanning the gap. Germline CDR1 is LGHNA and CDR2 is YSLEER. This CDR3 contains 15 residues.

The rearrangement uses TRBV5-4 and TRBJ2-6, with 7 bases matching TRBD2. The CDR3 is 17 residues long. Germline V lookup: CDR1 SGHNT, CDR2 YYREEE (reference sequence). J lost 4 bases, V lost 4 bases, and 11 bases had no gene match. In DNA, the CDR3 is TGTGCCAGCAGCGGACGGACTAGTTTTACCGGGGCCAACGTCCTGACTTTC. Amino acids: CASSGRTSFTGANVLTF. The full variable domain, with the rest looked up from reference TRBV5-4 and TRBJ2-6, is ETGVTQSPTHLIKTRGQQVTLRCSSQSGHNTVSWYQQALGQGPQFIFQYYREEENGRGNFPPRFSGLQFPNYSSELNVNALELDDSALYLCASSGRTSFTGANVLTFGAGSRLTVL.

The chain has TRBV5-5 and TRBJ1-1; D gene unclear. Germline V lookup: CDR1 SGHKS, CDR2 YYEKEE (reference sequence). Deletions cut 5 bases from V and 2 bases from J, with 16 bases between. The CDR3 is made up of 15 amino acids. The CDR3 reads CASRFLIGRNTEAFF. DNA for the CDR3: TGTGCCAGCAGGTTCCTCATAGGGAGAAACACTGAAGCTTTCTTT. Combining the CDR3 with reference TRBV5-5 and TRBJ1-1 gives the whole variable domain DAGVTQSPTHLIKTRGQQVTLRCSPISGHKSVSWYQQVLGQGPQFIFQYYEKEERGRGNFPDRFSARQFPNYSSELNVNALLLGDSALYLCASRFLIGRNTEAFFGQGTRLTVV.

This chain joins TRBV9 and TRBJ2-7, with 10 bases that match TRBD1. The CDR3 runs 14 residues. Losses at the gene ends were 3 bases for V and 4 bases for J; bases not matched to a gene: 4. Germline loops: CDR1 SGDLS, CDR2 YYNGEE. The CDR3 sequence: CASSGGTGVYEQYF. In DNA, the CDR3 is TGTGCCAGCAGCGGCGGGACAGGGGTATACGAGCAGTACTTC.

The chain employs TRBV6-5 and TRBJ1-2; 9 nucleotides line up with TRBD1. Germline V gives CDR1 MNHEY, CDR2 SVGAGI. The CDR3 length is 16 residues. V shed 0 bases and J 8 bases; nucleotides not matched to a gene: 10. The CDR3 region has the DNA TGTGCCAGCAGTTACTCCGTGCGGACAGGGGTTCGCGGCTACACCTTC. Translating it yields CASSYSVRTGVRGYTF.

This clone was found a few times. The CDR3 region is CASSPTQRQGGETQYF. CDR3 in DNA: TGCGCCAGCAGCCCTACCCAGAGGCAGGGAGGGGAGACCCAGTACTTC. J is TRBJ2-5 and V is TRBV5-1; 7 bases line up with TRBD2. The V segment lost 4 bases and the J segment 5 bases; nucleotides outside the gene matches: 14. Germline V CDR1 and CDR2: SGHRS, YFSETQ. This CDR3 spans 16 amino acids.

Here the CDR3 reads CASSDSGGWTEAFF. The CDR3 DNA reads TGTGCCAGCAGTGATTCAGGGGGCTGGACTGAAGCTTTCTTT. The chain carries TRBV6-1 and TRBJ1-1; 8 nucleotides match TRBD1. V shed 3 bases, J shed 5 bases, and the junction held 5 bases outside the gene matches. Looked up from germline, CDR1 is MNHNS and CDR2 is SASEGT. CDR3 size: 14 residues.

The chain uses TRBV9 and TRBJ2-3, with 13 bases fitting TRBD2. The V gene end was trimmed by 3 bases and the J gene end by 4 bases; junction bases not matched to a gene: 2. This CDR3 comprises 15 residues. CDR1 SGDLS and CDR2 YYNGEE come from the germline V gene. Here the CDR3 DNA reads TGTGCCAGCAGCGAGACTAGCGGGGGGCCAGATACGCAGTATTTT. It translates to CASSETSGGPDTQYF.

This clone was found once. V is TRBV2 and J is TRBJ2-3; D uncertain. The ends were cut back, 6 bases at V and 0 bases at J, with 13 bases in the middle. Germline CDR1 is SNHLY and CDR2 is FYNNEI. The CDR3 is 15 residues long. The CDR3 nucleotides read TGTGCCAGCAGGGCATTGATCTCTAGCACAGATACGCAGTATTTT. This codes for CASRALISSTDTQYF.

This chain joins TRBV6-6 and TRBJ2-7; 12 nucleotides line up with TRBD2. This CDR3 spans 13 amino acids. V was pared by 5 bases and J by 7 bases, with 3 bases of the junction left unmatched. Germline CDR1 reads MNHNY; CDR2 reads SVGAGI (reference sequence). CDR3 coding DNA: TGTGCCAGCAGTCGCGGGACTAGCGGGGAGCAGTACTTC. Translated: CASSRGTSGEQYF.

The chain joins TRBV25-1 to TRBJ2-3, with 9 bases lining up with TRBD2. CDR1 is MGHDK and CDR2 is SYGVNS in the germline V gene. V dropped 3 bases and J dropped 4; count of bases not matched to a gene: 11. The CDR3 extends over 17 amino acids. The CDR3 sequence: CASSDRLAGVFPDTQYF. In DNA form, the CDR3 reads TGTGCCAGCAGTGATCGGTTAGCGGGAGTATTTCCAGATACGCAGTATTTT.

V and J are TRBV19 and TRBJ2-2; the D gene is possibly TRBD2 (7 bases). Germline-derived CDR1 and CDR2 are LNHDA and SQIVND (reference sequence). This CDR3 has 15 amino acids. Trimming took 8 bases from V and 4 from J, leaving 17 bases between them. As DNA, the CDR3 is TGTGCCAGTTACCCAACGGGGGGCCTCACCGGGGAGCTGTTTTTT. Protein product: CASYPTGGLTGELFF.

V and J are TRBV7-9 and TRBJ2-5; D gene unclear. The CDR3 is made up of 15 amino acids. V lost 5 bases and J 0 bases, leaving 13 bases between the germline ends. Germline V gene sequence: CDR1 SEHNR, CDR2 FQNEAQ (reference sequence). CDR3 residues: CASSLKRMYQETQYF. For the CDR3, the DNA is TGTGCCAGCAGCCTCAAGCGTATGTACCAAGAGACCCAGTACTTC.

The CDR3, as DNA: TGTGCCAGCAGCCCCCAGGGCGGGGGGGGTTTGGATGAGCAGTTCTTC. It yields the protein CASSPQGGGGLDEQFF. V gene TRBV7-7 combines with J gene TRBJ2-1; 9 bases are shared with TRBD2. Per germline, CDR1 SSHAT and CDR2 FNYEAQ (reference sequence). This CDR3 has 16 amino acids. The V and J ends lost 5 bases and 8 bases, in that order; junction bases with no gene match: 13.

V is TRBV7-3 and J is TRBJ2-1; TRBD1 is a possible D gene (6 bases). The CDR3 length is 12 residues. V lost 3 bases and J lost 9, with 9 bases in between. Germline V gene data show CDR1 as SGHTA and CDR2 as FQGTGA. The DNA of the CDR3 is TGTGCCAGCAGCTTGCGAGGGGGTGAGCAGTTCTTC. Translating it yields CASSLRGGEQFF. Complete variable domain (other parts from reference TRBV7-3 and TRBJ2-1): GAGVSQTPSNKVTEKGKYVELRCDPISGHTALYWYRQSLGQGPEFLIYFQGTGAADDSGLPNDRFFAVRPEGSVSTLKIQRTERGDSAVYLCASSLRGGEQFFGPGTRLTVL.

V is TRBV4-3 and J is TRBJ2-2, with 7 positions matching TRBD2. The CDR3 is made up of 16 amino acids. The ends lost 1 base at V and 5 bases at J; junction bases unmatched: 7. The germline V gene has CDR1 LGHNA and CDR2 YSLEER. The CDR3 reads CASSQGGSGITGELFF. The CDR3, as DNA: TGCGCCAGCAGCCAAGGCGGGAGTGGAATAACCGGGGAGCTGTTTTTT.

Here the CDR3 reads CASSVASGTGEQFF. In DNA form, the CDR3 reads TGTGCCAGCAGTGTGGCTAGCGGAACGGGTGAGCAGTTCTTC. J is TRBJ2-1 and V is TRBV6-1, with 7 bases fitting TRBD2. The germline V gene has CDR1 MNHNS and CDR2 SASEGT. The V segment lost 4 bases and the J segment 9 bases; nucleotides outside the gene matches: 9. This CDR3 spans 14 amino acids.